The TCR beta chain under discussion was sequenced for a study of T cell responses to AZD1222 COVID-19 vaccine. Study-wide points: Possibly, clonal diversity was underestimated; donors were largely white British and included more females. Reportedly, nearly half of unique spike TCRs recognized epitopes outside B.1.351/B.1.1.7 mutations. Baseline antibody screening turned up just five to seven seropositive AZD1222 recipients.

The CDR3 is 15 residues long. Trimming at V came to 2 bases and at J to 8 bases, leaving 5 bases not matched to a gene. Germline V gene lookup returns CDR1 SGHNT and CDR2 YYREEE (reference sequence). Comments on this clone: Antigen specificity is unknown.

Method: immunoSEQ multiplex PCR; TCRdb's copy keeps in-frame clones and lacks some. The sample consists of around 120,000 clones, around 94% of them appearing once. The chain links TRBV5-4 to TRBJ1-4, with 11 bases identical to TRBD1. This TCR was recovered from an adult who received the AZD1222 COVID-19 vaccine. Sequenced material: peripheral blood, taken 28 days after the second AZD1222 dose. CDR3 sequence (DNA): TGTGCCAGCAGCTTCTACGGGACAGGGGGAGAAAAACTGTTTTTT. Translated: CASSFYGTGGEKLFF.